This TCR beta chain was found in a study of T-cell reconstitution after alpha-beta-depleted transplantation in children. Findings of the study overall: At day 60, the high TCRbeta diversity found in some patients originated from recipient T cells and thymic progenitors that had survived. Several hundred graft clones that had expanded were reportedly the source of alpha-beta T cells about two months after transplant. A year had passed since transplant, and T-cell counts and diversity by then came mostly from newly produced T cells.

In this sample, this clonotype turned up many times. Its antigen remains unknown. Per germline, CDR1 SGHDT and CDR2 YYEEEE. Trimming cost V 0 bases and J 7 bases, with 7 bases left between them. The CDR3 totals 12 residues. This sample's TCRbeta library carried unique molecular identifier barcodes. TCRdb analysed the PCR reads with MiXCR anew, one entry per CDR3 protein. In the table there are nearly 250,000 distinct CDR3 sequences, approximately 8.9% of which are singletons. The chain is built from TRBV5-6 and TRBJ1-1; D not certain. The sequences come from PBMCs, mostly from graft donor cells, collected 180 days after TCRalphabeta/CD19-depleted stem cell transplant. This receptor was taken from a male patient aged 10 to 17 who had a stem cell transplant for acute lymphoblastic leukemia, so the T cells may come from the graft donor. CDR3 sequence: CASSLVQSEAFF. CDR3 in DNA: TGTGCCAGCAGCTTGGTCCAGAGTGAAGCTTTCTTT.